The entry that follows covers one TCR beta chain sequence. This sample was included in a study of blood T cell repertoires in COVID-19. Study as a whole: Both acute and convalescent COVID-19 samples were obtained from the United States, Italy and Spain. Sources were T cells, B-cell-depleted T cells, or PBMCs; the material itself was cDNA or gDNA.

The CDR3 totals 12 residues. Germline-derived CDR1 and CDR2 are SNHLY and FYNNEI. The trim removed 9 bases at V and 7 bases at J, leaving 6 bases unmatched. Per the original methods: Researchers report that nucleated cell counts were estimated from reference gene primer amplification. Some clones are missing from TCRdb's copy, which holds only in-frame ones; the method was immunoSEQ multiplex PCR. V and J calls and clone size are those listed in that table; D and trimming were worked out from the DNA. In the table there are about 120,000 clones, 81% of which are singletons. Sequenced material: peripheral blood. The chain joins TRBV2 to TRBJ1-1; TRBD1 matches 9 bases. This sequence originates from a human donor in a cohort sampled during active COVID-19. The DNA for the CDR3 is TGTGCCAGGACAGGGGGACCTAATGAAGCTTTCTTT. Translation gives CARTGGPNEAFF.